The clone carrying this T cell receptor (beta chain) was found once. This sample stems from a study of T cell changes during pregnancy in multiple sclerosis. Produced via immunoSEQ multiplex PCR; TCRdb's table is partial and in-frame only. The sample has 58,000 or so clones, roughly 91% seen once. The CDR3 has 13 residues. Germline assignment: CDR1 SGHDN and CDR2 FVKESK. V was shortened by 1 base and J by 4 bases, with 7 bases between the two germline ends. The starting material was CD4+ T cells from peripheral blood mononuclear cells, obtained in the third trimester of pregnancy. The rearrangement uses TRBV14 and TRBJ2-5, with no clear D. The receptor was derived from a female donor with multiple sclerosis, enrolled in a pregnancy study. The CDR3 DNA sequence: TGTGCCAGCAGCCAAGTCTCGGTAGAGACCCAGTACTTC. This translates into CASSQVSVETQYF.